These 31 T cell receptor beta chains originate from one sample sequenced in a study of T cell responses to AZD1222 COVID-19 vaccine. Here immunoSEQ multiplex PCR was the method, and the copy in TCRdb shows in-frame clones only, minus some. Of about 110,000 clones in the sample, about 87% were seen once. Here the sequenced sample was peripheral blood, taken 28 days after the second AZD1222 dose. The receptors were gathered from an adult who received the AZD1222 COVID-19 vaccine.

The rearrangement links TRBV28 to TRBJ1-5; no definite D call. Germline loops: CDR1 MDHEN, CDR2 SYDVKM. The CDR3 is made up of 15 amino acids. Trimming removed 6 bases at V and 0 bases at J, with 12 bases between. Here the CDR3 reads CASSPLGVSNQPQHF. CDR3 in DNA: TGTGCCAGCAGCCCTCTTGGGGTTAGCAATCAGCCCCAGCATTTT. The full variable domain, with the rest looked up from reference TRBV28 and TRBJ1-5, is DVKVTQSSRYLVKRTGEKVFLECVQDMDHENMFWYRQDPGLGLRLIYFSYDVKMKEKGDIPEGYSVSREKKERFSLILESASTNQTSMYLCASSPLGVSNQPQHFGDGTRLSIL.

V and J are TRBV12-3 or TRBV12-4 and TRBJ1-2; D not resolved. This CDR3 is 12 amino acids long. V was pared by 8 bases and J by 2 bases, with 9 bases between. DNA of the CDR3: TGTGCCAGCGCGGACGGAAACTATGGCTACACCTTC. It yields the protein CASADGNYGYTF.

The genes are TRBV28 and TRBJ1-6, with D possibly being TRBD1 (6 bases). Germline V CDR1 and CDR2: MDHEN, SYDVKM. V was clipped by 7 bases and J by 7 bases, with 23 bases between them. The CDR3 totals 17 residues. The CDR3 protein is CASTSPDRTKWNSPLHF. CDR3 nucleotides: TGTGCCAGCACCTCCCCGGACAGAACGAAATGGAATTCACCCCTCCACTTT.

On this clone itself: Germline and junction disagree at one end, which may indicate a read error. This chain joins TRBV27 and TRBJ2-1; tentatively, D is TRBD2 (7 bases). The CDR3 sequence is 11 residues long. CDR1 is MNHEY and CDR2 is SMNVEV in the germline V gene (reference sequence). CDR3 in DNA: TGTGCCAGCTTCGACGTAGGGGGGGGAGTCTTC. It yields the protein CASFDVGGGVF.

The chain employs TRBV6-6 and TRBJ1-5, with 7 bases fitting TRBD1. The CDR3 covers 14 residues. Trimming removed 6 bases from V and 6 bases from J; junction bases left unmatched: 8. The germline V gene encodes CDR1 MNHNY and CDR2 SVGAGI (reference sequence). The CDR3 nucleotides are TGTGCCAGCAGCAATAGGGGGCAGTTTCAGCCCCAGCATTTT. It codes for CASSNRGQFQPQHF.

This rearrangement joins TRBV9 to TRBJ1-2, with 9 bases aligning to TRBD1. Germline-derived CDR1 and CDR2 are SGDLS and YYNGEE. V shed 5 bases and J 5 bases; nucleotides not matched to a gene: 10. The length of the CDR3 is 15 residues. Here the CDR3 DNA reads TGTGCCAGCAGTAGTACAGGGGGCGCCGGGTATGGCTACACCTTC. Translated: CASSSTGGAGYGYTF.

The chain couples TRBV27 to TRBJ2-7; possibly TRBD2 for D (6 bases). Germline V gene data show CDR1 as MNHEY and CDR2 as SMNVEV (reference sequence). Trimming cost V 5 bases and J 6 bases, with 8 bases left between them. This CDR3 comprises 11 residues. The CDR3 loop is CASSGGREQYF. The CDR3 bases are TGTGCCAGCAGTGGAGGGCGCGAGCAGTACTTC.

V is TRBV9 and J is TRBJ2-5, with D perhaps assigned TRBD1 or TRBD2 (5 bases each). Germline V gives CDR1 SGDLS, CDR2 YYNGEE. The CDR3 runs 13 residues. The V end lost 3 bases, the J end lost 5 bases, and 11 bases lay between the germline ends. The CDR3 coding sequence is TGTGCCAGCAGCGCCACGGGGCCCGAGACCCAGTACTTC. Its translation is CASSATGPETQYF. Filled out from reference TRBV9 and TRBJ2-5, the complete variable domain reads DSGVTQTPKHLITATGQRVTLRCSPRSGDLSVYWYQQSLDQGLQFLIQYYNGEERAKGNILERFSAQQFPDLHSELNLSSLELGDSALYFCASSATGPETQYFGPGTRLLVL.

The V and J genes are TRBV6-5 and TRBJ1-1, with D possibly TRBD1 on 6 matching bases. The germline CDR1 and CDR2 sequences are MNHEY and SVGAGI. This CDR3 spans 14 amino acids. V was cut by 4 bases and J by 1 base, with 10 bases left in between. CDR3 sequence: CASSWGPQNTEAFF. The CDR3 DNA reads TGTGCCAGCAGTTGGGGGCCCCAGAACACTGAAGCTTTCTTT.

The chain joins TRBV3-1 (or the pseudogene TRBV3-2) to TRBJ2-5; the match to TRBD2 covers 8 bases. The CDR3 sequence is 13 residues long. The germline V gene encodes CDR1 LGHDT and CDR2 YNNKEL (reference sequence). V lost 7 bases to trimming and J lost 3 bases; unmatched junction nucleotides: 4. The CDR3 protein is CASNLLAEETQYF. The CDR3 nucleotides are TGTGCCAGCAACCTACTAGCGGAAGAGACCCAGTACTTC.

Comments on this clone: A junction boundary mismatches the germline segment, possibly from a read error. This chain connects TRBV2 to TRBJ1-1; D may be TRBD1 (5 bases). CDR1 is SNHLY, CDR2 FYNNEI, per germline. The CDR3 contains 14 residues. In DNA form, the CDR3 reads TGTGCCAGCAGAGAAGGACACCCCAACACTGAAGCTTTCTTT. The encoded protein is CASREGHPNTEAFF. Combining the CDR3 with reference TRBV2 and TRBJ1-1 gives the whole variable domain EPEVTQTPSHQVTQMGQEVILRCVPISNHLYFYWYRQILGQKVEFLVSFYNNEISEKSEIFDDQFSVERPDGSNFTLKIRSTKLEDSAMYFCASREGHPNTEAFFGQGTRLTVV.

This chain joins TRBV6-5 and TRBJ1-1; no reliable D call. Trimming removed 7 bases at V and 3 bases at J, with 12 bases between. CDR1 is MNHEY, CDR2 SVGAGI, per germline. The CDR3 covers 13 residues. The DNA for the CDR3 is TGTGCCAGCAAGATCTTAAGGGACACTGAAGCTTTCTTT. It codes for CASKILRDTEAFF.

The rearrangement uses TRBV28 and TRBJ1-4; D is unclear. The CDR3 is made up of 14 amino acids. Per germline, CDR1 MDHEN and CDR2 SYDVKM. Trimming took off 6 bases at V and 6 bases at J, with 14 bases between the two ends. The CDR3, as DNA: TGTGCCAGCAGCAACCGGGGAGGGTATGAAAAACTGTTTTTT. Its protein is CASSNRGGYEKLFF. Full variable domain (missing parts from reference TRBV28 and TRBJ1-4): DVKVTQSSRYLVKRTGEKVFLECVQDMDHENMFWYRQDPGLGLRLIYFSYDVKMKEKGDIPEGYSVSREKKERFSLILESASTNQTSMYLCASSNRGGYEKLFFGSGTQLSVL.

CDR3 DNA: TGTGCCAGTAGTATAGCGTCTCAAAGCTCCTACGAGCAGTACTTC. Translating gives CASSIASQSSYEQYF. V and J are TRBV19 and TRBJ2-7; D unresolved. CDR3 size: 15 residues. V was trimmed by 1 base and J by 0 bases, leaving 10 bases between them. CDR1 LNHDA and CDR2 SQIVND come from the germline V gene (reference sequence). The variable domain in full, with the rest retrieved from reference TRBV19 and TRBJ2-7, is DGGITQSPKYLFRKEGQNVTLSCEQNLNHDAMYWYRQDPGQGLRLIYYSQIVNDFQKGDIAEGYSVSREKKESFPLTVTSAQKNPTAFYLCASSIASQSSYEQYFGPGTRLTVT.

The chain has TRBV6-5 and TRBJ1-6; 7 bases are a match to TRBD1. CDR3 length equals 14 residues. J lost 7 bases, V lost 4 bases, and 4 bases had no gene match. In germline, CDR1 is MNHEY, CDR2 SVGAGI. This CDR3 is CASSSGTVNSPLHF. In DNA, the CDR3 is TGTGCCAGCAGTTCCGGGACAGTCAATTCACCCCTCCACTTT.

This clone was observed a few times. V gene TRBV28 combines with J gene TRBJ1-3; D perhaps matches TRBD1 (5 bases). With 2 bases removed from V and 1 base from J, the gap between germline ends came to 15 bases. This CDR3 region has 17 residues. Germline lookup yields CDR1 MDHEN and CDR2 SYDVKM. The CDR3 loop reads CASSLRGGAGSGNTIYF. CDR3 in DNA: TGTGCCAGCAGTTTAAGAGGCGGGGCAGGGTCTGGAAACACCATATATTTT.

The rearrangement joins TRBV18 to TRBJ2-7, with D unclear. The CDR3 loop spans 14 amino acids. From germline, CDR1 is KGHSH and CDR2 LQKENI. V was shortened by 2 bases and J by 2 bases, with 10 bases between the two germline ends. CDR3 DNA sequence: TGTGCCAGCTCACCAGCGGACGGAACCTACGAGCAGTACTTC. Translation gives CASSPADGTYEQYF. Full variable domain (remainder filled in from reference TRBV18 and TRBJ2-7): NAGVMQNPRHLVRRRGQEARLRCSPMKGHSHVYWYRQLPEEGLKFMVYLQKENIIDESGMPKERFSAEFPKEGPSILRIQQVVRGDSAAYFCASSPADGTYEQYFGPGTRLTVT.

The V call is TRBV7-7, the J call TRBJ2-1, with a weak D call TRBD2 (6 bases). The CDR3 consists of 13 residues. CDR1 and CDR2 (germline): SSHAT, FNYEAQ (reference sequence). V was clipped by 1 base and J by 9 bases, with 10 bases between them. The chain's CDR3 is CASSLVWGGEQFF. The CDR3 DNA sequence: TGTGCCAGCAGCTTAGTGTGGGGAGGTGAGCAGTTCTTC.

The chain combines TRBV7-6 with TRBJ2-1; TRBD1 might be the D (6 bases). The V end lost 1 base, the J end lost 2 bases, and 15 bases lay between the germline ends. Germline CDR1 and CDR2: SGHVS and FNYEAQ. This CDR3 is built from 17 residues. CDR3 sequence (DNA): TGTGCCAGCAGCTTAGTGGCCGGGACACCGACCTACAATGAGCAGTTCTTC. Protein product: CASSLVAGTPTYNEQFF.

The rearrangement links TRBV27 to TRBJ1-4; no definite D call. CDR3 length: 12 amino acids. The V end lost 1 base, the J end lost 8 bases, and 5 bases lay between the germline ends. The germline V gene encodes CDR1 MNHEY and CDR2 SMNVEV (reference sequence). CDR3 nucleotides: TGTGCCAGCAGTTTATTGGGGGAAAAACTGTTTTTT. Protein sequence: CASSLLGEKLFF. Using reference TRBV27 and TRBJ1-4 for the parts outside the CDR3, the full variable domain is EAQVTQNPRYLITVTGKKLTVTCSQNMNHEYMSWYRQDPGLGLRQIYYSMNVEVTDKGDVPEGYKVSRKEKRNFPLILESPSPNQTSLYFCASSLLGEKLFFGSGTQLSVL.

The rearrangement joins TRBV7-6 to TRBJ2-5, with TRBD2 as a possible D gene (7 bases). Germline V CDR1 and CDR2: SGHVS, FNYEAQ. V was cut by 1 base and J by 5 bases, with 17 bases left in between. The CDR3 is 16 amino acids. The CDR3 here is CASSLVGGGSKETQYF. DNA of the CDR3: TGTGCCAGCAGCTTAGTAGGCGGGGGCTCGAAGGAGACCCAGTACTTC.

The chain has TRBV11-2 and TRBJ2-3; no clear D gene. Germline V lookup: CDR1 SGHAT, CDR2 FQNNGV. V dropped 7 bases and J dropped 2 bases, with 4 bases sitting between them. The CDR3 has 11 amino acids. The CDR3 DNA sequence: TGTGCCAGCACCGACACAGATACGCAGTATTTT. It encodes CASTDTDTQYF.

The chain's CDR3 is CASSLGQAEKLFF. The CDR3 DNA reads as TGTGCCAGCAGTTTGGGACAGGCGGAAAAACTGTTTTTT. This sequence joins TRBV12-3 or TRBV12-4 and TRBJ1-4; 8 bases match TRBD1. CDR3 length: 13 amino acids. The V gene end was trimmed by 3 bases and the J gene end by 8 bases; junction bases not matched to a gene: 2.

V gene TRBV3-1 (or the pseudogene TRBV3-2) combines with J gene TRBJ1-2, with unresolved D. The CDR3 has 13 residues. Trimming removed 3 bases at V and 4 bases at J, with 9 bases between. In germline, CDR1 is LGHDT, CDR2 YNNKEL (reference sequence). CDR3 sequence (DNA): TGTGCCAGCAGCCAGAGTGGTTCCTATGGCTACACCTTC. Residues: CASSQSGSYGYTF.

The chain has TRBV12-3 or TRBV12-4 and TRBJ2-5; 8 positions match TRBD1. This CDR3 has 13 residues. The V and J ends lost 4 bases and 4 bases, in that order; junction bases with no gene match: 2. CDR3 DNA: TGTGCCAGCAGTTCGGACAGGGTAGAGACCCAGTACTTC. As protein: CASSSDRVETQYF.

This clone was seen a few times. The chain uses TRBV6-5 and TRBJ1-1; 9 bases fit TRBD1. Germline CDR1 reads MNHEY; CDR2 reads SVGAGI. V lost 10 bases and J lost 6; bases outside the gene matches: 9. The CDR3 consists of 13 residues. CDR3 DNA: TGTGCCACGCACCGGGACAGGGTTTCTGAAGCTTTCTTT. As protein: CATHRDRVSEAFF.

This clone was recorded once. J is TRBJ2-2 and V is TRBV6-2 or TRBV6-3; 7 bases align to TRBD1. The V segment lost 6 bases and the J segment 2 bases; nucleotides outside the gene matches: 12. Germline CDR1 is MNHEY and CDR2 is SVGEGT. The length of the CDR3 is 17 residues. In nucleotides, the CDR3 is TGTGCCAGCAGCTCCTATCCCGGGACAGAAAACACCGGGGAGCTGTTTTTT. Residues: CASSSYPGTENTGELFF.

This clone appeared once. This chain links TRBV20-1 with TRBJ1-5; D gene unclear. The CDR3 spans 11 residues. CDR1 and CDR2 from the germline V gene are DFQATT and SNEGSKA (reference sequence). V was cut by 3 bases and J by 5 bases, with 5 bases left in between. The CDR3: CSASLYQPQHF. The CDR3 DNA reads as TGCAGTGCTAGCCTGTATCAGCCCCAGCATTTT.

V usage is TRBV27 and J usage is TRBJ1-1; D gene uncertain. Germline-derived CDR1 and CDR2 are MNHEY and SMNVEV (reference sequence). The CDR3 length is 13 residues. V lost 3 bases and J 0 bases, leaving 5 bases between the germline ends. The CDR3 loop is CASSFFVNTEAFF. The CDR3 bases are TGTGCCAGCAGTTTTTTTGTGAACACTGAAGCTTTCTTT.

The chain has TRBV6-2 or TRBV6-3 and TRBJ2-7, with TRBD2 matching 13 bases. The CDR3 is 15 residues long. V was clipped by 6 bases and J by 7 bases; unmatched bases: 9. Germline-derived CDR1 and CDR2 are MNHEY and SVGEGT. The CDR3 spells CASSPRTSGSQEQYF. The CDR3 DNA follows: TGTGCCAGCAGCCCCAGGACTAGCGGGAGTCAGGAGCAGTACTTC.

J is TRBJ1-1 and V is TRBV7-9, with TRBD1 as a possible D gene (5 bases). V was pared by 5 bases and J by 3 bases, with 7 bases between. The CDR3 runs to 12 residues. Germline CDR1 reads SEHNR; CDR2 reads FQNEAQ (reference sequence). The CDR3 sequence is CASSQGDTEAFF. CDR3 DNA: TGTGCCAGCAGCCAAGGGGACACTGAAGCTTTCTTT.